This T cell receptor beta chain comes out of a study of T cells in Graves' hyperthyroidism and ophthalmopathy. CDR1 SEHNR and CDR2 FQNEAQ come from the germline V gene (reference sequence). The CDR3 is made up of 16 amino acids. J gave up 4 bases and V 1 base, and 4 bases lay outside the gene matches. This clonotype was counted at least ten times. From RNA transcripts, TCR beta CDR3 regions were amplified. With the HTBI primer set, the TCR CDR3 went through a first round of RT-PCR. MiXCR, applied by TCRdb to the multiplex PCR reads, yields one record per CDR3 protein. The sample holds 250,000 to 300,000 distinct CDR3 sequences; roughly 15% are singletons and the top ten take around 30%.

Specimen: blood. The chain is built from TRBV7-9 and TRBJ2-3, with 11 nucleotides matching TRBD2. This clonotype was obtained from a woman between 45 and 65 years old with Graves' hyperthyroidism that later progressed to Graves' ophthalmopathy. CDR3 DNA: TGTGCCAGCAGCTTAGGGACACTAGCGGGAGCAGATACGCAGTATTTT. Translating it yields CASSLGTLAGADTQYF.